One and the same sample provided the 10 T cell receptor beta chains below, sequenced in a study of control samples from healthy donors and cancer patients. The assay was immunoSEQ multiplex PCR, and TCRdb's table has in-frame clones only and misses some. The sample includes 20,000 to 30,000 clones, roughly four fifths of them seen just once. The sample consisted of PBMCs. The receptors derive from a man aged 55 to 70 with colorectal cancer.

This chain connects TRBV7-2 to TRBJ1-6; D not resolved. This CDR3 contains 16 residues. The V end was cut by 0 bases, the J end by 3 bases, with 9 bases between. CDR1 and CDR2 from the germline V gene are SGHTA and FQGNSA. CDR3 nucleotides: TGTGCCAGCAGCTTAGCGGGAGTTTTCTATAATTCACCCCTCCACTTT. Translated, it gives CASSLAGVFYNSPLHF.

In its sample, this clone was seen once. The genes are TRBV5-5 and TRBJ1-2, with TRBD1 matching 8 bases. The CDR3 runs to 15 residues. From germline, CDR1 is SGHKS and CDR2 YYEKEE (reference sequence). J gave up 4 bases and V 3 bases, and 8 bases lay outside the gene matches. The CDR3 region is CASSSLDRGLYGYTF. CDR3 bases: TGTGCCAGCAGCTCCCTTGACAGGGGCCTCTATGGCTACACCTTC. The complete variable domain, with remaining parts taken from reference TRBV5-5 and TRBJ1-2, reads DAGVTQSPTHLIKTRGQQVTLRCSPISGHKSVSWYQQVLGQGPQFIFQYYEKEERGRGNFPDRFSARQFPNYSSELNVNALLLGDSALYLCASSSLDRGLYGYTFGSGTRLTVV.

This clone showed up just a few times. The chain links TRBV6-5 to TRBJ1-5; D uncertain. The CDR3 loop spans 14 amino acids. The V gene lost 2 bases and the J gene lost 6 bases, with 11 bases spanning the gap. Germline CDR1 reads MNHEY; CDR2 reads SVGAGI. The CDR3 DNA follows: TGTGCCAGCAGTTACGATATGGGAGTTCAGCCCCAGCATTTT. This sequence encodes CASSYDMGVQPQHF.

This chain links TRBV5-1 with TRBJ2-5; no definite D call. CDR3 length: 15 residues. Trimming left V 4 bases short and J 5 bases short, with 18 bases between. Germline CDR1 is SGHRS and CDR2 is YFSETQ. The CDR3 DNA is TGCGCCAGCAGCGGCGACTTAGCCAGTTTGGAGACCCAGTACTTC. Translated: CASSGDLASLETQYF.

This chain connects TRBV18 to TRBJ2-3; D remains unclear. This CDR3 has 12 residues. The V and J ends lost 2 bases and 3 bases respectively, with 3 bases between them. Looked up from germline, CDR1 is KGHSH and CDR2 is LQKENI. CDR3 residues: CASSPGTDTQYF. The CDR3 DNA follows: TGTGCCAGCTCACCAGGAACAGATACGCAGTATTTT.

The rearrangement uses TRBV19 and TRBJ1-5, with D perhaps TRBD1 (6 bases). V was shortened by 4 bases and J by 8 bases, with 15 bases between the two germline ends. From germline, CDR1 is LNHDA and CDR2 SQIVND (reference sequence). The CDR3 has 14 residues. The CDR3, as DNA: TGTGCCAGTAGTAATACAGGGACGACGGAGCCCCAGCATTTT. Protein sequence: CASSNTGTTEPQHF.

The chain couples TRBV7-2 to TRBJ1-6; TRBD1 matches at 7 bases. The CDR3 extends over 16 amino acids. Germline V gene sequence: CDR1 SGHTA, CDR2 FQGNSA. The V and J ends lost 0 bases and 9 bases, in that order; junction bases with no gene match: 8. The CDR3 DNA is TGTGCCAGCAGCTTAGCCTCAGGGGGGGCACCTTCACCCCTCCACTTT. It encodes CASSLASGGAPSPLHF.

The chain joins TRBV7-2 to TRBJ2-3, with a possible D match to TRBD2 (6 bases). V lost 5 bases and J lost 11, with 20 bases in between. CDR1 is SGHTA and CDR2 is FQGNSA in the germline V gene. The CDR3 contains 14 residues. CDR3 region: CASSPEVSGPEQYF. The CDR3 coding sequence is TGTGCCAGCAGCCCCGAGGTGAGCGGGCCTGAGCAGTATTTT.

This clone was counted between two and nine times. The chain uses TRBV4-1 and TRBJ1-5; 9 nucleotides align to TRBD1. The V gene end was trimmed by 4 bases and the J gene end by 4 bases; junction bases not matched to a gene: 11. The CDR3 runs to 17 residues. Germline lookup yields CDR1 MGHRA and CDR2 YSYEKL. The CDR3 is CASSPGQGRGMNQPQHF. In nucleotides, the CDR3 is TGCGCCAGCAGCCCAGGACAGGGGAGAGGTATGAATCAGCCCCAGCATTTT.

The chain is built from TRBV15 and TRBJ1-5; maybe TRBD1 (6 bases). The CDR3 is 15 residues long. V was pared by 5 bases and J by 6 bases, with 17 bases between. In germline, CDR1 is LNHNV, CDR2 YYDKDF (reference sequence). The chain's CDR3 is CATSWTQGLAQPQHF. Written as DNA, the CDR3 is TGTGCCACCAGCTGGACACAGGGTCTTGCTCAGCCCCAGCATTTT.